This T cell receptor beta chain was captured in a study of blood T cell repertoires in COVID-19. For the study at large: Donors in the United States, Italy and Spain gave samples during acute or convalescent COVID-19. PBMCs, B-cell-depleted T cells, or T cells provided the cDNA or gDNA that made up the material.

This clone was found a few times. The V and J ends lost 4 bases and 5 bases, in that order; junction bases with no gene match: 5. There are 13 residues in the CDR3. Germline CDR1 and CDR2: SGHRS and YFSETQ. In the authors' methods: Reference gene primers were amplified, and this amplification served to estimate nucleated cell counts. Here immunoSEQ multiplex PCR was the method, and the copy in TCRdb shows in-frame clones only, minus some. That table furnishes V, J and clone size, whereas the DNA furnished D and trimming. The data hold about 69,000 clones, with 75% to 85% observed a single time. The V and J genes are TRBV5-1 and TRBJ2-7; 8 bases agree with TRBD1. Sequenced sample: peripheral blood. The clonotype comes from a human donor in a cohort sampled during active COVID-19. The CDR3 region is CASSDRGWDEQYF. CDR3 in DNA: TGCGCCAGCAGCGACAGGGGCTGGGACGAGCAGTACTTC.